These 27 T cell receptor beta chains were sequenced from one sample in a study of blood T cell repertoires in COVID-19. Data came from immunoSEQ multiplex PCR; TCRdb stores just in-frame clones and leaves some out. This table has some 140,000 clones, roughly 91% appearing once. The sample was peripheral blood. The origin of the receptors is a man aged 45-65 years with active or convalescent COVID-19.

The chain carries TRBV27 and TRBJ1-2; D unresolved. V was cut by 7 bases and J by 5 bases, with 8 bases left in between. The CDR3 loop spans 11 amino acids. In germline, CDR1 is MNHEY, CDR2 SMNVEV (reference sequence). The CDR3 spells CASKTAYGYTF. CDR3 sequence (DNA): TGTGCCAGCAAAACAGCATATGGCTACACCTTC.

This sequence joins TRBV7-6 and TRBJ1-4; D is possibly TRBD1 (6 bases). Trimming removed 4 bases at V and 3 bases at J, with 12 bases between. CDR3 size: 15 residues. Per the germline V gene, CDR1 is SGHVS and CDR2 is FNYEAQ. The CDR3 bases are TGTGCCAGCAGCTCTCTCAGGGGTGCTAATGAAAAACTGTTTTTT. It yields the protein CASSSLRGANEKLFF. The entire variable domain, with the rest obtained from reference TRBV7-6 and TRBJ1-4, is as follows: GAGVSQSPRYKVTKRGQDVALRCDPISGHVSLYWYRQALGQGPEFLTYFNYEAQQDKSGLPNDRFSAERPEGSISTLTIQRTEQRDSAMYRCASSSLRGANEKLFFGSGTQLSVL.

The rearrangement links TRBV5-4 to TRBJ2-5; TRBD1 agrees at 8 bases. The V gene's germline CDR1 is SGHNT and CDR2 YYREEE (reference sequence). The CDR3 loop spans 14 amino acids. The junction had 1 base not matched to a gene; V was cut back by 1 base and J by 2 bases. The CDR3 DNA reads as TGTGCCAGCAGCTTGAACAGGGGGCAAGAGACCCAGTACTTC. Its protein product is CASSLNRGQETQYF. The entire variable domain, with the rest obtained from reference TRBV5-4 and TRBJ2-5, is as follows: ETGVTQSPTHLIKTRGQQVTLRCSSQSGHNTVSWYQQALGQGPQFIFQYYREEENGRGNFPPRFSGLQFPNYSSELNVNALELDDSALYLCASSLNRGQETQYFGPGTRLLVL.

The chain has TRBV5-5 and TRBJ1-4; TRBD1 is a possible D gene (5 bases). V dropped 7 bases and J dropped 6 bases, with 22 bases sitting between them. The CDR3 has 16 amino acids. The germline CDR1 and CDR2 sequences are SGHKS and YYEKEE (reference sequence). Written as DNA, the CDR3 is TGTGCCAGCCATAGGGGTTGGTCTCAGGAAGATGAAAAACTGTTTTTT. Its translation: CASHRGWSQEDEKLFF.

The CDR3 protein is CASTEVGQGASSGYTF. In DNA form, the CDR3 reads TGTGCCAGCACAGAAGTCGGACAGGGCGCCAGTTCTGGCTACACCTTC. The chain recombines TRBV28 with TRBJ1-2, with 8 bases fitting TRBD1. J was trimmed by 7 bases and V by 7 bases; bases with no gene match: 17. CDR1 is MDHEN, CDR2 SYDVKM, per germline. This CDR3 spans 16 amino acids.

The V gene is TRBV4-3, the J gene TRBJ2-1; D is perhaps TRBD2 (7 bases). This CDR3 region has 17 residues. Germline V lookup: CDR1 LGHNA, CDR2 YSLEER. V was cut by 0 bases and J by 2 bases, with 14 bases left in between. The CDR3 sequence is CASSQDVTGGPYNEQFF. DNA of the CDR3: TGCGCCAGCAGCCAAGATGTAACGGGGGGCCCCTACAATGAGCAGTTCTTC.

This clone was picked up one time. This chain connects TRBV27 to TRBJ1-5, with D possibly matching TRBD1 (6 bases). Trimming took 7 bases from V and 4 from J, leaving 17 bases between them. The CDR3 loop spans 15 amino acids. In germline, CDR1 is MNHEY, CDR2 SMNVEV (reference sequence). The CDR3: CASKKITGTNQPQHF. The CDR3, as DNA: TGTGCCAGCAAAAAGATAACAGGGACGAATCAGCCCCAGCATTTT.

The V and J genes are TRBV29-1 and TRBJ2-1; 8 nucleotides agree with TRBD2. Losses at the gene ends were 3 bases for V and 6 bases for J; bases not matched to a gene: 7. The CDR3 sequence is 14 residues long. Germline lookup yields CDR1 SQVTM and CDR2 ANQGSEA. Here the CDR3 reads CSVDSLAGSNEQFF. The CDR3 DNA reads TGCAGCGTTGATTCGTTAGCGGGGTCCAATGAGCAGTTCTTC.

J is TRBJ2-7 and V is TRBV4-1, with D unclear. The germline V and J ends were trimmed by 2 bases and 0 bases, with 8 bases remaining between them. This CDR3 is 14 amino acids long. CDR1 and CDR2 (germline): MGHRA, YSYEKL. CDR3 nucleotides: TGCGCCAGCAGCCAAATAGTCAACTCCTACGAGCAGTACTTC. Its protein product is CASSQIVNSYEQYF.

The chain carries TRBV3-1 (or the pseudogene TRBV3-2) and TRBJ1-2; TRBD1 agrees at 9 bases. J was trimmed by 5 bases and V by 6 bases; bases with no gene match: 7. This CDR3 contains 14 residues. Germline V gene sequence: CDR1 LGHDT, CDR2 YNNKEL (reference sequence). CDR3 sequence reads: CASRLTGGQYGYTF. In DNA form, the CDR3 reads TGTGCCAGCAGACTTACAGGGGGCCAATATGGCTACACCTTC.

V and J are TRBV29-1 and TRBJ2-1; TRBD1 aligns across 12 bases. Germline CDR1 reads SQVTM; CDR2 reads ANQGSEA. Losses at the gene ends were 2 bases for V and 6 bases for J; bases not matched to a gene: 5. The CDR3 runs 15 residues. CDR3 residues: CSVELRDRGPNEQFF. DNA of the CDR3: TGCAGCGTTGAACTCCGGGACAGGGGGCCCAATGAGCAGTTCTTC.

This chain links TRBV7-2 with TRBJ2-3; D unclear. V lost 6 bases, J lost 6 bases, and 13 bases lay in between. The CDR3 has 13 residues. CDR1 and CDR2 from the germline V gene are SGHTA and FQGNSA. The CDR3 coding sequence is TGTGCCAGCAGTTCTGAGGCTAAGGATACGCAGTATTTT. This gives the protein CASSSEAKDTQYF.

The chain uses TRBV4-1 and TRBJ1-4; no clear D. V dropped 2 bases and J dropped 3 bases, with 16 bases sitting between them. CDR1 is MGHRA, CDR2 YSYEKL, per germline. The length of the CDR3 is 17 residues. Here the CDR3 DNA reads TGCGCCAGCAGCCAATCTAGGGCGGGTTTTGCTAATGAAAAACTGTTTTTT. Amino acids: CASSQSRAGFANEKLFF.

The chain recombines TRBV18 with TRBJ1-1; D is undetermined. The CDR3 is 14 residues long. Looked up from germline, CDR1 is KGHSH and CDR2 is LQKENI. Trimming pared 2 bases from V and 0 bases from J, leaving 7 bases between. CDR3 loop: CASSPTGLNTEAFF. The CDR3 nucleotides read TGTGCCAGCTCACCAACGGGGTTGAACACTGAAGCTTTCTTT.

The chain employs TRBV9 and TRBJ1-3; the D gene is possibly TRBD1 (5 bases). Germline CDR1 reads SGDLS; CDR2 reads YYNGEE. The CDR3 sequence is 15 residues long. The V gene lost 0 bases and the J gene lost 6 bases, with 13 bases spanning the gap. The CDR3 DNA follows: TGTGCCAGCAGCGTAGATGAGCACAGGATAAACACCATATATTTT. It specifies CASSVDEHRINTIYF.

The V call is TRBV6-2 or TRBV6-3, the J call TRBJ1-6; 8 bases map to TRBD1. The CDR3 is 17 residues long. Germline V gene sequence: CDR1 MNHEY, CDR2 SVGEGT. V trimming: 4 bases; J trimming: 2 bases; junction bases outside the gene matches: 7. The CDR3 bases are TGTGCCAGCAGTTCCGTGACAGGGGTGACCTATAATTCACCCCTCCACTTT. Translated, it gives CASSSVTGVTYNSPLHF.

This chain joins TRBV6-1 and TRBJ2-7, with D maybe TRBD1 (6 bases). The CDR3 has 15 residues. V was clipped by 1 base and J by 0 bases, with 10 bases between them. CDR1 is MNHNS, CDR2 SASEGT, per germline. CDR3 region: CASSEGQGFSYEQYF. Written as DNA, the CDR3 is TGTGCCAGCAGTGAAGGTCAGGGGTTCTCCTACGAGCAGTACTTC.

The chain links TRBV7-6 to TRBJ2-6; 10 bases map to TRBD1. V lost 4 bases and J lost 0; bases outside the gene matches: 6. This CDR3 spans 18 amino acids. Per the germline V gene, CDR1 is SGHVS and CDR2 is FNYEAQ. CDR3 residues: CASSSSTGGGSGANVLTF. CDR3 DNA: TGTGCCAGCAGCTCATCGACAGGGGGCGGCTCTGGGGCCAACGTCCTGACTTTC.

The gene calls are TRBV7-9 and TRBJ2-1; TRBD2 matches 12 bases. Germline V gives CDR1 SEHNR, CDR2 FQNEAQ (reference sequence). V gave up 5 bases and J gave up 5 bases; unmatched junction bases: 1. This CDR3 comprises 14 residues. The DNA of the CDR3 is TGTGCCAGCAGCGCTAGCGGGGGGGACAATGAGCAGTTCTTC. Protein: CASSASGGDNEQFF. The full variable domain, rest sourced from reference TRBV7-9 and TRBJ2-1, is DTGVSQNPRHKITKRGQNVTFRCDPISEHNRLYWYRQTLGQGPEFLTYFQNEAQLEKSRLLSDRFSAERPKGSFSTLEIQRTEQGDSAMYLCASSASGGDNEQFFGPGTRLTVL.

The genes are TRBV7-8 and TRBJ1-1; TRBD1 aligns across 7 bases. CDR1 and CDR2 (germline): SGHVS, FQNEAQ. The V segment lost 7 bases and the J segment 0 bases; nucleotides outside the gene matches: 8. The CDR3 is made up of 15 amino acids. CDR3 sequence (DNA): TGTGCCAGCACCTCAGGGGGGTGGCTGAACACTGAAGCTTTCTTT. This codes for CASTSGGWLNTEAFF.

The chain combines TRBV21-1 with TRBJ2-5; no check of the table's D call, TRBD1, against the DNA was made. TRBV21-1 is designated a pseudogene. This CDR3 has 16 amino acids. The CDR3 nucleotides are TGTGCCAGGGGCAAGGGACAAAGGTCACCCCAAGAGACCCAGTACTTC. This sequence encodes CARGKGQRSPQETQYF.

The gene calls are TRBV4-1 and TRBJ2-7, with TRBD1 matching 9 bases. Per germline, CDR1 MGHRA and CDR2 YSYEKL. The ends lost 4 bases at V and 0 bases at J; junction bases unmatched: 13. This CDR3 has 18 amino acids. For the CDR3, the DNA is TGCGCCAGCAGCCTACAGGGGGCGGGCGGAGGGCCCTCCTACGAGCAGTACTTC. This gives the protein CASSLQGAGGGPSYEQYF.

This clone was seen only once. This chain connects TRBV3-1 (or the pseudogene TRBV3-2) to TRBJ2-1; TRBD2 aligns across 13 bases. The CDR3 extends over 16 amino acids. CDR1 is LGHDT and CDR2 is YNNKEL in the germline V gene (reference sequence). With V trimmed by 5 bases and J by 10 bases, 11 bases remained unmatched. CDR3 nucleotides: TGTGCCAGCAGCTTAGATCTTGGACTAGCGGGAGCAGAGCAGTTCTTC. It encodes CASSLDLGLAGAEQFF.

The chain joins TRBV6-2 or TRBV6-3 to TRBJ2-7; 8 positions match TRBD2. J was trimmed by 3 bases and V by 6 bases; bases with no gene match: 7. This CDR3 contains 14 residues. Germline V gives CDR1 MNHEY, CDR2 SVGEGT. The CDR3 region is CASSRGGSYYEQYF. The CDR3, as DNA: TGTGCCAGCAGCCGGGGGGGCTCCTACTACGAGCAGTACTTC.

This chain connects TRBV30 to TRBJ2-1; 9 nucleotides agree with TRBD2. Per germline, CDR1 GTSNPN and CDR2 SVGIG (reference sequence). V lost 1 base, J lost 0 bases, and 7 bases stayed unmatched. The CDR3 covers 17 residues. The CDR3 region is CAWSGMGGRASYNEQFF. The CDR3, as DNA: TGTGCCTGGAGTGGAATGGGCGGGAGGGCCTCCTACAATGAGCAGTTCTTC.

J is TRBJ1-6 and V is TRBV21-1; the D segment call TRBD1 is taken from the table without a DNA check. TRBV21-1 is marked as a pseudogene. The CDR3 is 18 residues long. As DNA, the CDR3 is TGTGCCAGCAGCAAAGCCTGGTCCCCGGGGACAGACAATTCACCCCTCCACTTT. Amino acids: CASSKAWSPGTDNSPLHF.

This clone was observed a single time. This chain joins TRBV18 and TRBJ2-1, with 10 bases fitting TRBD1. The germline V gene encodes CDR1 KGHSH and CDR2 LQKENI. This CDR3 has 17 residues. V lost 2 bases to trimming and J lost 5 bases; unmatched junction nucleotides: 9. CDR3 protein: CASSPSYRTGGNNEQFF. Here the CDR3 DNA reads TGTGCCAGCTCACCAAGTTATCGGACAGGGGGTAACAATGAGCAGTTCTTC. The variable domain in full, with the rest retrieved from reference TRBV18 and TRBJ2-1, is NAGVMQNPRHLVRRRGQEARLRCSPMKGHSHVYWYRQLPEEGLKFMVYLQKENIIDESGMPKERFSAEFPKEGPSILRIQQVVRGDSAAYFCASSPSYRTGGNNEQFFGPGTRLTVL.